The T cell receptor (beta chain) described here comes from a study of T-cell memory formation after mild COVID-19. A few counts support this clonotype. The CDR3 contains 10 residues. Trimming removed 9 bases from V and 8 bases from J, with 9 bases in between. Germline assignment: CDR1 KGHDR and CDR2 SFDVKD. TCRdb ran MiXCR on the 5' RACE reads and lists one entry per CDR3 protein. The sample has 400,000 or so distinct CDR3 sequences; roughly 21% are singletons. Sequenced sample: PBMCs or a T cell subset sorted from them (not recorded which). This sequence originates from an adult woman who had mild COVID-19 (a few samples of this study predate the infection). Cell type and time point are not known. This sequence joins TRBV24-1 and TRBJ1-1, with D uncertain. The CDR3 coding sequence is TGTGCCACCGGAGGCAGGGAAGCTTTCTTT. This sequence encodes CATGGREAFF.